Each of the 8 T cell receptor beta chains below was sequenced from the same sample in a study of OX40 agonist ivuxolimab in advanced cancers. The data were produced by immunoSEQ multiplex PCR, yet TCRdb's version contains in-frame clones alone and is incomplete. This table has around 13,000 clones, 65% to 90% appearing once. Sample: CD4+ or CD8+ T cells sorted from blood, taken in a trial of the OX40 agonist ivuxolimab. These TCRs come from an adult with an advanced solid tumor such as melanoma, head and neck, liver or kidney cancer.

The chain has TRBV30 and TRBJ1-4; D is undetermined. The germline V and J ends were trimmed by 0 bases and 8 bases, with 7 bases remaining between them. CDR3 length: 12 amino acids. Germline V gene data show CDR1 as GTSNPN and CDR2 as SVGIG (reference sequence). The CDR3 loop reads CAWSVGQEKLFF. The CDR3 DNA reads as TGTGCCTGGAGTGTAGGGCAGGAAAAACTGTTTTTT.

V gene TRBV5-6 combines with J gene TRBJ2-7, with 7 bases fitting TRBD2. The CDR3 contains 9 residues. Germline V gives CDR1 SGHDT, CDR2 YYEEEE. Trimming at V came to 7 bases and at J to 9 bases, leaving 1 base not matched to a gene. The CDR3: CASGEGQYF. CDR3 sequence (DNA): TGTGCCAGCGGGGAGGGGCAGTACTTC.

The chain recombines TRBV13 with TRBJ2-7; TRBD2 matches at 11 bases. J gave up 4 bases and V 5 bases, and 10 bases lay outside the gene matches. This CDR3 is 16 amino acids long. CDR1 PRHDT and CDR2 FYEKMQ come from the germline V gene (reference sequence). For the CDR3, the DNA is TGTGCCAGCAGCCTGGGACTAGCGGACACCAAATACGAGCAGTACTTC. Translation: CASSLGLADTKYEQYF.

The V gene is TRBV27, the J gene TRBJ2-2; D might be TRBD1 or TRBD2, each matching 6 bases. Trimming took off 4 bases at V and 6 bases at J, with 21 bases between the two ends. This CDR3 region has 17 residues. CDR1 and CDR2 from the germline V gene are MNHEY and SMNVEV (reference sequence). The DNA for the CDR3 is TGTGCCAGCAGTTGGGGGCTTTTCGGGACTCGCCCCGGGGAGCTGTTTTTT. Protein sequence: CASSWGLFGTRPGELFF.

The rearrangement links TRBV6-1 to TRBJ2-2; perhaps TRBD1 as D (5 bases). This CDR3 has 13 residues. Trimming cost V 10 bases and J 3 bases, with 12 bases left between them. Germline V gene lookup returns CDR1 MNHNS and CDR2 SASEGT. In DNA, the CDR3 is TGTGCCACCAAAGTAGGGGACACCGGGGAGCTGTTTTTT. This translates into CATKVGDTGELFF.

The chain carries TRBV28 and TRBJ1-4, with TRBD1 identical over 7 bases. Unmatched junction bases numbered 11, after V lost 5 bases and J lost 8 bases. From germline, CDR1 is MDHEN and CDR2 SYDVKM. The CDR3 spans 15 residues. The CDR3 here is CASSPHPGQLEKLFF. In nucleotides, the CDR3 is TGTGCCAGCAGTCCCCACCCGGGACAGCTGGAAAAACTGTTTTTT.

The gene calls are TRBV7-9 and TRBJ2-2; 14 positions agree with TRBD2. J lost 1 base, V lost 5 bases, and 9 bases had no gene match. Germline assignment: CDR1 SEHNR and CDR2 FQNEAQ (reference sequence). The CDR3 totals 19 residues. DNA for the CDR3: TGTGCCAGCAGCCCCCGACTAGCGGGAGGGACCAAGAACACCGGGGAGCTGTTTTTT. This translates into CASSPRLAGGTKNTGELFF.

This clone was seen a handful of times. The chain combines TRBV5-4 with TRBJ2-7, with D tentatively TRBD1 (6 bases). V lost 1 base and J 6 bases, leaving 11 bases between the germline ends. The CDR3 covers 13 residues. CDR1 is SGHNT and CDR2 is YYREEE in the germline V gene (reference sequence). CDR3 DNA: TGTGCCAGCAGCTTGTGGGGGCGCGTCGAGCAGTACTTC. Translation gives CASSLWGRVEQYF.